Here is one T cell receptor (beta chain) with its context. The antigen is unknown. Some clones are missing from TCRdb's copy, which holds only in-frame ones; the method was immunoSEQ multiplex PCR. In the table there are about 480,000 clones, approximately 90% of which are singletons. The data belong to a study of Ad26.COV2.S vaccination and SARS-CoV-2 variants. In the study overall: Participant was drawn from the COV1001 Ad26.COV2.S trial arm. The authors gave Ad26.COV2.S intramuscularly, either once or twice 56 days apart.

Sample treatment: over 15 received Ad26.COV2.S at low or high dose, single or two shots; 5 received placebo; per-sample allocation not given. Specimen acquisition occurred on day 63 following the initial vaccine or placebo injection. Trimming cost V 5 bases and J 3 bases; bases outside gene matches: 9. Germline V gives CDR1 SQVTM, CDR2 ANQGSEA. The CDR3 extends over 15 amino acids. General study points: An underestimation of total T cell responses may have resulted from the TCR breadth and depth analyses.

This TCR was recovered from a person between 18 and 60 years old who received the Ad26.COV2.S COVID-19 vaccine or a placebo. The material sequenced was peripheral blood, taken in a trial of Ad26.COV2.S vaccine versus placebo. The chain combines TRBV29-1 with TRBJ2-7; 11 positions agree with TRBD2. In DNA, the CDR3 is TGCAGCGTTACCCAGACTAGCGGGACCCACTACGAGCAGTACTTC. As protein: CSVTQTSGTHYEQYF.